This T cell receptor beta chain was found in a study of T cells in Graves' hyperthyroidism and ophthalmopathy (dated 2019 in TCRdb). General notes on the study: Peripheral blood was collected at initial diagnosis, before any treatment. The 75 to 100 discovery patients were divided at random into training and test sets in a 7:3 ratio. Whether ophthalmopathy could be predicted prospectively was tested in an independent validation cohort made up of about 20 hyperthyroidism patients plus 17 patients who later progressed to ophthalmopathy. In addition, the study compared T-cell repertoires in thyroid tissue and in blood from about 6 Graves' hyperthyroidism patients. TCR V-J signatures able to tell the groups apart were searched for in a discovery cohort of 100 or so patients, of whom over 40 had Graves' ophthalmopathy and around 57 had stable Graves' hyperthyroidism. TCR Vbeta CDR3 sequencing of 120 to 150 peripheral blood samples (roughly 41 ophthalmopathy, 75 to 85 hyperthyroidism and some 17 progressor patients) is reported in the paper. Following sampling, methimazole starting at 30 mg daily was given to hyperthyroidism patients, and high-dose intravenous methylprednisolone was given to ophthalmopathy patients. General study outcomes and caveats: Most expanded thyroid clonotypes (frequency above 0.001) were also found in blood, which suggests that blood repertoires may mirror thyroid immune responses. Ophthalmopathy was separated from stable hyperthyroidism by a 13 V-J signature model, with about 88% sensitivity and roughly 84% specificity obtained in cross-validation and 80%/75% obtained in testing. No statistical method was used to fix the sample size in advance, and group allocation was not hidden from the investigators. In validation, progression to ophthalmopathy was predicted by the model with 70.59% sensitivity and 72.22% specificity, a median of about 6 months before onset.

Stable Graves' hyperthyroidism was defined as the absence of progression to ophthalmopathy over 18 months of follow-up. Hyperthyroidism patients were newly diagnosed, had a disease duration of under 2 months, and were aged 18 to 65 years. The study excluded patients with uncontrolled infections, other autoimmune diseases, pregnancy or lactation. Diagnoses relied on clinical symptoms, serum thyroxine and TRAb, thyroid ultrasound and orbital computed tomography. PBMCs were isolated from 7.5 to 10 ml of fresh peripheral blood by Ficoll-Paque density gradient centrifugation. Total RNA was extracted using Trizol reagent, and RNA quality was assessed on an Agilent 2100 Bioanalyzer. In regard to this clonotype: It lacks a known antigen. Base-call qualities are not available, and no considerably larger clone is one nucleotide away.

The TCR beta CDR3 regions were amplified from the RNA transcripts. For the first round of RT-PCR on the TCR CDR3, the HTBI primer set was used together with the Qiagen OneStep RT-PCR kit. Libraries were constructed in a second round of multiplex PCR, after which size selection and purification were carried out. Libraries were sequenced paired-end with 100 bp reads on an Illumina HiSeq2000. The source study handled its data this way. SOAPnuke was used to process the raw data, with reads discarded if the reads contained adapters or uncalled bases, had a mean Phred below 15, or lacked an exact constant-primer or identifier match. High-quality paired reads were merged using COPE v1.2.5, and each unique nucleotide sequence was defined as a clonotype. Clonotypes were aligned to IMGT TRBV, TRBD and TRBJ reference segments using MiTCR v1.1. Only V-J combinations with frequency above 0.0001, covering approximately 99% of repertoires, were analysed. A TCS score was defined as the ratio of F50 (clonal expansion) to E x V (chaos), with BLOSUM62-based TCRdist applied between CDR3 peptides within each V-J. Welch's t-statistics and random forest reduced roughly 540 V-J features to roughly 13, which were used in a naive Bayes classifier (R e1071). In TCRdb, the public reads were trimmed at Q25 with fastp and aligned with MiXCR, with productive beta chains retained. Each entry is one CDR3 protein sequence, shown with its most common DNA and genes. These V and J calls originate from TCRdb's pipeline instead of the authors' own analysis. The sample table lists about 400,000 distinct CDR3 sequences, about 25% of them with a count of one. The top ten clones comprise 73% of the sample.

Trimming at the junction amounts to 0 bases on V and 0 bases on J, and the germline ends lie 13 bases apart. The germline V gene (reference sequence) provides CDR1 LGHDT and CDR2 YNNKEL. There are 17 amino acids in the CDR3, from cysteine to phenylalanine inclusive. Only the CDR3 DNA stays, 51 bases, in frame from base 1. The chain links TRBV3-1 with TRBJ2-3; a tentative D match to TRBD2 spans 6 bases. The sample comprised blood. The receptor was isolated from a man aged 50 to 60 with Graves' hyperthyroidism. The CDR3 protein: CASSQDYGGISTDTQYF. The sequence in DNA is TGTGCCAGCAGCCAAGACTACGGCGGGATCAGCACAGATACGCAGTATTTT.